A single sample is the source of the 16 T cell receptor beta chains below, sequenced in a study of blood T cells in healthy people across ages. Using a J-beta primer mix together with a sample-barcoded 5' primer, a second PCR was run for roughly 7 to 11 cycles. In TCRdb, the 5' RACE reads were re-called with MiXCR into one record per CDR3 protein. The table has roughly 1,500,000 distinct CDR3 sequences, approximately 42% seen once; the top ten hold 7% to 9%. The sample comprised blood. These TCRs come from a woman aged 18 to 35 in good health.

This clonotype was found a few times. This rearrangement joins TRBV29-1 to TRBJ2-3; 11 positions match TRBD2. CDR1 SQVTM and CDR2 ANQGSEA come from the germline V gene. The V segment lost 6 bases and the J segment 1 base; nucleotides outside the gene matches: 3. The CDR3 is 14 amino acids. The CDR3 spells CSVTLAGGTDTQYF. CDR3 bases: TGCAGCGTCACACTAGCGGGAGGCACAGATACGCAGTATTTT.

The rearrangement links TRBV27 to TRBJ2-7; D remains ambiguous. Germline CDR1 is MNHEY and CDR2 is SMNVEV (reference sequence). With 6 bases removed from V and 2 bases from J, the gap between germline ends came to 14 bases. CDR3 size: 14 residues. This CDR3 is CASRSADVPYEQYF. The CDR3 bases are TGTGCCAGCAGGTCAGCAGATGTTCCCTACGAGCAGTACTTC.

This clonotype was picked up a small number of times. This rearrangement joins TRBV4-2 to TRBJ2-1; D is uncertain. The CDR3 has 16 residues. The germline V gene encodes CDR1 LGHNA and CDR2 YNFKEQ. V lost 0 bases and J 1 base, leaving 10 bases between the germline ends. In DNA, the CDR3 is TGTGCCAGCAGCCAAGATCCAGCACCATCCTACAATGAGCAGTTCTTC. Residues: CASSQDPAPSYNEQFF.

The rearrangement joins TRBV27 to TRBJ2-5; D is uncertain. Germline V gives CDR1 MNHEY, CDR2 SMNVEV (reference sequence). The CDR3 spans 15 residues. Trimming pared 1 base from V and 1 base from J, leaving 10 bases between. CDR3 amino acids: CASSLFGSRQETQYF. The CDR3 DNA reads TGTGCCAGCAGTTTATTTGGGTCACGCCAAGAGACCCAGTACTTC.

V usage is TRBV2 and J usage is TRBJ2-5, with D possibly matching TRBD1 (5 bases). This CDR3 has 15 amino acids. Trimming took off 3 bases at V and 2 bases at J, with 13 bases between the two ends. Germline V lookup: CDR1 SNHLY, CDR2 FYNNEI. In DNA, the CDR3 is TGTGCCAGCAGTGAGTCCTGGGGCTATCAAGAGACCCAGTACTTC. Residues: CASSESWGYQETQYF.

The CDR3 nucleotides read TGCAGTGCTGAAGGGAGGACTAGCGGGGGTTCCTACGAGCAGTACTTC. It codes for CSAEGRTSGGSYEQYF. V gene TRBV20-1 combines with J gene TRBJ2-7; 13 bases match TRBD2. After removal of 5 bases from V and 1 base from J, the junction contained 8 bases not matched to a gene. CDR1 and CDR2 (germline): DFQATT, SNEGSKA (reference sequence). CDR3 size: 16 residues.

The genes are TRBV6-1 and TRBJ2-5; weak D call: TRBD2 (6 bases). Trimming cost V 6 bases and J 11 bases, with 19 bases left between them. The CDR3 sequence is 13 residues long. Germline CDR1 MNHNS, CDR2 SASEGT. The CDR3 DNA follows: TGTGCCAGCAGCTCGACCCGGACGGGAGCGCAGTACTTC. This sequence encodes CASSSTRTGAQYF.

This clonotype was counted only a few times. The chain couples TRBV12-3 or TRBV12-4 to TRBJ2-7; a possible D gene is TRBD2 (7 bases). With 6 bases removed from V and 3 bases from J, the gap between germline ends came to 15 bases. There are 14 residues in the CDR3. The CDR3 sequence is CASSSSGGHYEQYF. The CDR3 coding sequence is TGTGCCAGCAGCTCGTCGGGGGGCCACTACGAGCAGTACTTC.

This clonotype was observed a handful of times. CDR3 in amino acids: CASSKAGGIYEQYF. The CDR3 DNA sequence: TGTGCCAGCAGTAAAGCGGGAGGTATCTACGAGCAGTACTTC. V usage is TRBV6-5 and J usage is TRBJ2-7, with TRBD2 matching over 9 bases. This CDR3 comprises 14 residues. In germline, CDR1 is MNHEY, CDR2 SVGAGI. V gave up 5 bases and J gave up 3 bases; unmatched junction bases: 5.

The CDR3 protein is CASSPRTAQLNTEAFF. In nucleotides, the CDR3 is TGTGCCAGCAGTCCCCGGACAGCCCAGTTGAACACTGAAGCTTTCTTT. J is TRBJ1-1 and V is TRBV12-3 or TRBV12-4; TRBD1 is a possible D gene (6 bases). CDR3 size: 16 residues. V lost 5 bases to trimming and J lost 0 bases, with 16 bases between them.

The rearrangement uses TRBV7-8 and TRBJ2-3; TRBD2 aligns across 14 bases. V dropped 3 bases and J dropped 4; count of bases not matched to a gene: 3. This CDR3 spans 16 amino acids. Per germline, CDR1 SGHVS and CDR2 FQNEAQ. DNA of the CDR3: TGTGCCAGCAGCTTTACGACTAGCGGGGGGGCAGATACGCAGTATTTT. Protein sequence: CASSFTTSGGADTQYF.

CDR3 sequence reads: CASSGASRSSYNEQFF. The CDR3 DNA reads as TGTGCCAGCAGTGGGGCTAGCCGGAGCTCCTACAATGAGCAGTTCTTC. The gene calls are TRBV6-1 and TRBJ2-1; D may be TRBD2 (5 bases). The germline V gene encodes CDR1 MNHNS and CDR2 SASEGT. The length of the CDR3 is 16 residues. Trimming shortened V by 4 bases and J by 0 bases, and 13 bases separated the two germline ends.

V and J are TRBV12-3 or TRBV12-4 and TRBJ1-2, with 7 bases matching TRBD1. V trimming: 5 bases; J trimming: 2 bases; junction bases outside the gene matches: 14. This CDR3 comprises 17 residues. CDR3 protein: CASSATGKGAPNYGYTF. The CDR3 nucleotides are TGTGCCAGCAGTGCAACAGGGAAGGGGGCCCCCAACTATGGCTACACCTTC.

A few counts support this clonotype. CDR3 loop: CASSPQLRPSLGEQYF. As DNA, the CDR3 is TGTGCCAGCAGCCCTCAGTTGAGACCTTCTCTAGGAGAGCAGTACTTC. The rearrangement links TRBV21-1 to TRBJ2-7. TRBV21-1 has pseudogene status. The CDR3 length is 16 residues.

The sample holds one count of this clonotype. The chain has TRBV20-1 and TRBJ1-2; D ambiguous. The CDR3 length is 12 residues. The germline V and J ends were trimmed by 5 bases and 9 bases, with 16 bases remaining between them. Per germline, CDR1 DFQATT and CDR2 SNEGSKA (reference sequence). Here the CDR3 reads CSAPAVGTRYTF. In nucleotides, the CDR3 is TGCAGTGCTCCAGCAGTCGGCACCCGCTACACCTTC.

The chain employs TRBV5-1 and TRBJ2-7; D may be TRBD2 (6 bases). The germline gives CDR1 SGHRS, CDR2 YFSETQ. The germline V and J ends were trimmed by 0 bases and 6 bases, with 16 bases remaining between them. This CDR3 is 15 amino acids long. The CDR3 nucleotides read TGCGCCAGCAGCTTGGCTGGTGGCGGGGTAGGCGAGCAGTACTTC. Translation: CASSLAGGGVGEQYF.